Presented here are 23 T cell receptor beta chains from one specimen sequenced in a study of technical replicates of blood from several donors. Clones were read by immunoSEQ multiplex PCR, and TCRdb kept only the in-frame ones, dropping some. Of 60,000 to 90,000 clones detected, around 95% appear once; the ten largest clones hold about 0.25%. Sequencing used T cells isolated from PBMCs. The receptors originated from a human donor in good health.

The genes are TRBV18 and TRBJ1-2; perhaps TRBD1 as D (6 bases). Trimming took 1 base from V and 6 from J, leaving 6 bases between them. This CDR3 comprises 12 residues. Germline assignment: CDR1 KGHSH and CDR2 LQKENI. CDR3 in amino acids: CASSPQGDGYTF. CDR3 bases: TGTGCCAGCTCACCACAGGGGGATGGCTACACCTTC.

The J gene is TRBJ2-1, the V gene TRBV5-1, with D perhaps matching TRBD2 (6 bases). This CDR3 region has 14 residues. Per the germline V gene, CDR1 is SGHRS and CDR2 is YFSETQ. Trimming left V 4 bases short and J 8 bases short, with 16 bases between. Written as DNA, the CDR3 is TGCGCCAGCAGCACGGACTATCCGTTTGATGAGCAGTTCTTC. Residues: CASSTDYPFDEQFF.

The chain is built from TRBV5-8 and TRBJ2-2; weak D call: TRBD1 (5 bases). The germline V gene encodes CDR1 SGHTS and CDR2 YDEGEE. This CDR3 is built from 13 residues. Trimming cost V 2 bases and J 6 bases, with 8 bases left between them. CDR3 residues: CASSFFRAGELFF. CDR3 in DNA: TGTGCCAGCAGCTTTTTCAGGGCCGGGGAGCTGTTTTTT. The full variable domain, in which reference TRBV5-8 and TRBJ2-2 provide the parts outside the CDR3, is EAGVTQSPTHLIKTRGQQATLRCSPISGHTSVYWYQQALGLGLQFLLWYDEGEERNRGNFPPRFSGRQFPNYSSELNVNALELEDSALYLCASSFFRAGELFFGEGSRLTVL.

The chain couples TRBV5-4 to TRBJ2-5, with 7 bases fitting TRBD1. With V trimmed by 4 bases and J by 2 bases, 5 bases remained unmatched. The CDR3 runs to 14 residues. The germline V gene encodes CDR1 SGHNT and CDR2 YYREEE (reference sequence). The CDR3 DNA follows: TGTGCCAGCAGCCACCGGGACAGTCAAGAGACCCAGTACTTC. Protein: CASSHRDSQETQYF. Supplemented by reference TRBV5-4 and TRBJ2-5, the full variable domain reads ETGVTQSPTHLIKTRGQQVTLRCSSQSGHNTVSWYQQALGQGPQFIFQYYREEENGRGNFPPRFSGLQFPNYSSELNVNALELDDSALYLCASSHRDSQETQYFGPGTRLLVL.

This clone has only one observation. The V gene is TRBV7-9, the J gene TRBJ2-5, with TRBD2 as a possible D gene (6 bases). The CDR3 has 15 residues. Germline V gene lookup returns CDR1 SEHNR and CDR2 FQNEAQ (reference sequence). Trimming cost V 2 bases and J 2 bases, with 12 bases left between them. The DNA for the CDR3 is TGTGCCAGCAGCTTATCCGGCGGGACTCAAGAGACCCAGTACTTC. Its translation is CASSLSGGTQETQYF.

The chain recombines TRBV9 with TRBJ2-3; possibly TRBD2 for D (5 bases). Germline V gives CDR1 SGDLS, CDR2 YYNGEE. The CDR3 has 14 residues. V shed 0 bases and J shed 3 bases, with 8 bases lying between them. The CDR3 DNA follows: TGTGCCAGCAGCGTAGGGACTCGAACAGATACGCAGTATTTT. Amino acid sequence: CASSVGTRTDTQYF.

The CDR3 reads CASSQFSHYNEQFF. The CDR3 DNA reads as TGTGCCAGCAGCCAATTCAGTCACTACAATGAGCAGTTCTTC. This rearrangement joins TRBV16 to TRBJ2-1; D ambiguous. Germline values: CDR1 KGHSY, CDR2 FQNENV. V lost 1 base to trimming and J lost 3 bases, with 7 bases between them. This CDR3 is built from 14 residues. Full variable domain (remainder filled in from reference TRBV16 and TRBJ2-1): GEEVAQTPKHLVRGEGQKAKLYCAPIKGHSYVFWYQQVLKNEFKFLISFQNENVFDETGMPKERFSAKCLPNSPCSLEIQATKLEDSAVYFCASSQFSHYNEQFFGPGTRLTVL.

V gene TRBV28 combines with J gene TRBJ2-1; D not resolved. Germline loops: CDR1 MDHEN, CDR2 SYDVKM. The CDR3 sequence is 15 residues long. V was trimmed by 5 bases and J by 4 bases, leaving 15 bases between them. CDR3 sequence: CASSPLRFSYNEQFF. CDR3 DNA sequence: TGTGCCAGCAGTCCACTAAGATTTTCATACAATGAGCAGTTCTTC.

The genes are TRBV5-1 and TRBJ2-7; 8 positions match TRBD2. The length of the CDR3 is 14 residues. After removal of 5 bases from V and 1 base from J, the junction contained 5 bases not matched to a gene. Germline V gives CDR1 SGHRS, CDR2 YFSETQ. CDR3 nucleotide sequence: TGCGCCAGCAGTCGGGAGGGCCAATCCTACGAGCAGTACTTC. It specifies CASSREGQSYEQYF.

The J gene is TRBJ1-1, the V gene TRBV27, with D uncertain. This CDR3 comprises 14 residues. Trimming shortened V by 1 base and J by 7 bases, and 13 bases separated the two germline ends. Germline loops: CDR1 MNHEY, CDR2 SMNVEV (reference sequence). The CDR3 region has the DNA TGTGCCAGCAGTTTATTCCCGTGGGGAGATGAAGCTTTCTTT. Translated, it gives CASSLFPWGDEAFF.

The V and J genes are TRBV5-1 and TRBJ2-1, with 8 bases that match TRBD1. Germline lookup yields CDR1 SGHRS and CDR2 YFSETQ. J was trimmed by 6 bases and V by 1 base; bases with no gene match: 0. CDR3 length equals 13 residues. The CDR3 coding sequence is TGCGCCAGCAGCTTGACAGGGGGCAATGAGCAGTTCTTC. It is translated as CASSLTGGNEQFF.

The chain combines TRBV2 with TRBJ2-7; TRBD1 might be the D (6 bases). Trimming removed 1 base from V and 7 bases from J, with 17 bases in between. The germline CDR1 and CDR2 sequences are SNHLY and FYNNEI. This CDR3 has 15 amino acids. The CDR3 is CASSEEADRYEEQYF. As DNA, the CDR3 is TGTGCCAGCAGTGAAGAGGCGGACAGATACGAGGAGCAGTACTTC.

This clone was found a few times. The gene calls are TRBV4-1 and TRBJ1-3; the D is unclear. Germline V gene lookup returns CDR1 MGHRA and CDR2 YSYEKL. The ends were cut back, 5 bases at V and 7 bases at J, with 6 bases in the middle. The CDR3 runs 11 residues. The CDR3 bases are TGCGCCAGCAGCTCTCGGAACACCATATATTTT. Amino acid sequence: CASSSRNTIYF.

The chain employs TRBV20-1 and TRBJ2-7; no reliable D call. V dropped 3 bases and J dropped 3 bases, with 6 bases sitting between them. Germline-derived CDR1 and CDR2 are DFQATT and SNEGSKA (reference sequence). The CDR3 loop spans 11 amino acids. Here the CDR3 reads CSASSGYEQYF. In DNA, the CDR3 is TGCAGTGCTAGTTCCGGCTACGAGCAGTACTTC.

V and J are TRBV27 and TRBJ2-7; tentatively, D is TRBD1 (5 bases). Germline values: CDR1 MNHEY, CDR2 SMNVEV (reference sequence). The V and J ends lost 2 bases and 2 bases respectively, with 13 bases between them. The CDR3 covers 15 residues. This CDR3 reads CASSLGAGYPYEQYF. Written as DNA, the CDR3 is TGTGCCAGCAGTTTAGGGGCAGGGTATCCCTACGAGCAGTACTTC.

The rearrangement joins TRBV19 to TRBJ1-1, with TRBD1 matching 7 bases. J gave up 1 base and V 2 bases, and 13 bases lay outside the gene matches. The CDR3 is 18 amino acids. The V gene's germline CDR1 is LNHDA and CDR2 SQIVND (reference sequence). The CDR3 DNA follows: TGTGCCAGTAGTATAAGCGATCGATTGACAGGGCCGAACACTGAAGCTTTCTTT. It is translated as CASSISDRLTGPNTEAFF.

The chain links TRBV4-1 to TRBJ1-1, with TRBD1 matching over 8 bases. V lost 3 bases to trimming and J lost 5 bases; unmatched junction nucleotides: 5. CDR1 and CDR2 from the germline V gene are MGHRA and YSYEKL. The CDR3 covers 14 residues. CDR3 DNA sequence: TGCGCCAGCAGCCACAAGACAGGGGTAACTGAAGCTTTCTTT. Translating gives CASSHKTGVTEAFF.

V usage is TRBV7-9 and J usage is TRBJ2-1; weak D call: TRBD2 (5 bases). V was trimmed by 2 bases and J by 4 bases, leaving 12 bases between them. Germline lookup yields CDR1 SEHNR and CDR2 FQNEAQ (reference sequence). The CDR3 runs to 15 residues. The CDR3 sequence: CASSLQSDFYNEQFF. In nucleotides, the CDR3 is TGTGCCAGCAGCTTACAGTCGGACTTTTACAATGAGCAGTTCTTC.

This chain uses TRBV21-1 with TRBJ1-4; TRBD1 is the table's D call and was not checked against the DNA. TRBV21-1 is classified as a pseudogene. CDR3 length: 16 amino acids. CDR3 sequence reads: CASSKAQGVEGEKLFF. DNA for the CDR3: TGTGCCAGCAGCAAAGCGCAAGGGGTGGAAGGGGAAAAACTGTTTTTT.

The rearrangement links TRBV5-8 to TRBJ2-3, with D possibly TRBD2 on 6 matching bases. Per the germline V gene, CDR1 is SGHTS and CDR2 is YDEGEE. V was cut by 6 bases and J by 6 bases, with 14 bases left in between. This CDR3 spans 13 amino acids. CDR3 amino acids: CASTPNRGDTQYF. DNA of the CDR3: TGTGCCAGCACCCCCAACCGGGGGGATACGCAGTATTTT.

The chain couples TRBV16 to TRBJ1-5; D might be TRBD1 (6 bases). Germline CDR1 KGHSY, CDR2 FQNENV. This CDR3 has 17 residues. The V and J ends lost 0 bases and 2 bases respectively, with 14 bases between them. CDR3 sequence: CASSQSRQDLGNQPQHF. The CDR3 DNA reads TGTGCCAGCAGCCAATCTAGACAGGACTTGGGCAATCAGCCCCAGCATTTT.

The chain carries TRBV4-1 and TRBJ2-1; D unresolved. CDR3 length: 15 amino acids. CDR1 and CDR2 from the germline V gene are MGHRA and YSYEKL. V gave up 0 bases and J gave up 9 bases, with 15 bases separating them. CDR3: CASSQDYLRTPEQFF. Written as DNA, the CDR3 is TGCGCCAGCAGCCAAGATTATCTAAGAACTCCTGAGCAGTTCTTC.

The chain recombines TRBV30 with TRBJ1-5; 7 nucleotides match TRBD1. J was trimmed by 8 bases and V by 2 bases; bases with no gene match: 9. The CDR3 is 14 residues long. The V gene's germline CDR1 is GTSNPN and CDR2 SVGIG (reference sequence). The CDR3 sequence is CAWSRIGGREPQHF. CDR3 DNA sequence: TGTGCCTGGAGTCGAATAGGGGGCCGGGAGCCCCAGCATTTT.